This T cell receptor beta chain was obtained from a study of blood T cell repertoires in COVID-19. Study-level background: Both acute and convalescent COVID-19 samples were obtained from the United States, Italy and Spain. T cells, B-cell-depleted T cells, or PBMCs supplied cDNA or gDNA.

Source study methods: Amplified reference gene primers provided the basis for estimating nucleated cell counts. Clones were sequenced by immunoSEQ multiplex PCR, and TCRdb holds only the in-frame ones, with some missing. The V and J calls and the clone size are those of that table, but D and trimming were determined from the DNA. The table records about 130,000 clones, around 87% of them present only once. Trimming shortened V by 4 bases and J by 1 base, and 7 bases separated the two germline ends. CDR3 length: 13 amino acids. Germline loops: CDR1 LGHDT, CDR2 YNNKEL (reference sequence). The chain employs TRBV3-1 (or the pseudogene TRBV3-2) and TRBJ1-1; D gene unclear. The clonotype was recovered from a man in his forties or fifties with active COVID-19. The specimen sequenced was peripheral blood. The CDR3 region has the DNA TGTGCCAGCAGCCCCGACTGGAACACTGAAGCTTTCTTT. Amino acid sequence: CASSPDWNTEAFF.